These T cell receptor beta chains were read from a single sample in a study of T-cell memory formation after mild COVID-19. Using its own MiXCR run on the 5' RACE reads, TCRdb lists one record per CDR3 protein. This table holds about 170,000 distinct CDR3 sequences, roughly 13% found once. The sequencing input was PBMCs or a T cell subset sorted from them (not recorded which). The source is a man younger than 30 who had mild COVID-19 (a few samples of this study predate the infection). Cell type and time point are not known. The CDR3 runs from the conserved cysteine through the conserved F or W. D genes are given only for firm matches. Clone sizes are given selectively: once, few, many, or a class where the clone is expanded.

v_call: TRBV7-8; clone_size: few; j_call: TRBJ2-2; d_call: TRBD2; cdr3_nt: TGTGCCAGCAGCTTAGGGGAGGGGACCGGGGAGCTGTTTTTT; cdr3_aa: CASSLGEGTGELFF
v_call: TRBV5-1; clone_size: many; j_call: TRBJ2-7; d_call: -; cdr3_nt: TGCGCCAGCGGCGGCGCCGGGGCGCAGTACTTC; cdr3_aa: CASGGAGAQYF
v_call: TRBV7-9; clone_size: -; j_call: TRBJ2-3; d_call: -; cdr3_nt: TGTGCCAGCAGTTCGGGGGCAGATACGCAGTATTTT; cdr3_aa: CASSSGADTQYF
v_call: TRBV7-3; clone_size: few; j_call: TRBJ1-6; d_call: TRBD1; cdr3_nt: TGTGCCAGCAGCTTGGACAGGGAATCACCCCTCCACTTT; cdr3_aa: CASSLDRESPLHF
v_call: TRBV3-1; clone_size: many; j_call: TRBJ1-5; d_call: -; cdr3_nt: TGTGCCAGCAGCCAAGATCTGAATCAGCCCCAGCATTTT; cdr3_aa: CASSQDLNQPQHF
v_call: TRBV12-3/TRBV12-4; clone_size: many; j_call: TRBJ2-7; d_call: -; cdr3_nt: TGTGCCAGCACCCAGCTGGGGGTCGAGCAGTACTTC; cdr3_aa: CASTQLGVEQYF
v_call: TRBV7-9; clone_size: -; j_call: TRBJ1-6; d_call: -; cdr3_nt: TGTGCCAGCAGCTTAGGACAGGCCGGGAATTCACCCCTCCACTTT; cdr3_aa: CASSLGQAGNSPLHF
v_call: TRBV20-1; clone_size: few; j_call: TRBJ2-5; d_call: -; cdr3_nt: TGCAGTGCTACGGGCCCGTCCCAAGAGACCCAGTACTTC; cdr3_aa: CSATGPSQETQYF
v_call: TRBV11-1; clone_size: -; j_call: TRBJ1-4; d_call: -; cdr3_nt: TGTGCCAGCGCAAGGGGAGCTAATGAAAAACTGTTTTTT; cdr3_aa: CASARGANEKLFF
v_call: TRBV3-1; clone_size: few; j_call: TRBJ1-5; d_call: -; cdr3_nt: TGTGCCAGCAGCCCGGGACAAATGCGCAATCAGCCCCAGCATTTT; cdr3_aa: CASSPGQMRNQPQHF
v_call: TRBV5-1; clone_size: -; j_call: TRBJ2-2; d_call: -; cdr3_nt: TGCGCCAGCCGGAGGGATCGCCTAATGGGGGAGCTGTTTTTT; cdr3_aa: CASRRDRLMGELFF
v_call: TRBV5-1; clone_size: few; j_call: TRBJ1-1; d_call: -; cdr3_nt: TGCGCCAGCAGCCCGAAGGGCACTGAAGCTTTCTTT; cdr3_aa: CASSPKGTEAFF
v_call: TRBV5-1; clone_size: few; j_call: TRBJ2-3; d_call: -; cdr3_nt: TGCGCCAGCAGCGAACTAGTTGGGTCTCCAGATACGCAGTATTTT; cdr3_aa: CASSELVGSPDTQYF
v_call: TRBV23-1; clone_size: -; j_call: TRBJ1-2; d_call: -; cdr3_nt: TGCGCCAGCAGTCTCGCGGGCTACACCTTC; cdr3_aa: CASSLAGYTF
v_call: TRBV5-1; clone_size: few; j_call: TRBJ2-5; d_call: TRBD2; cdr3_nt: TGCGCCAGCAGCTATACAGCGGGGGGACAAGAGACCCAGTACTTC; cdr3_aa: CASSYTAGGQETQYF
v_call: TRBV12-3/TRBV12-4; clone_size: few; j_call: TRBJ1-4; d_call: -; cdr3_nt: TGTGCCAGCAGTCCGGGATACAGGGCAGCAACTAATGAAAAACTGTTTTTT; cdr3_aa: CASSPGYRAATNEKLFF
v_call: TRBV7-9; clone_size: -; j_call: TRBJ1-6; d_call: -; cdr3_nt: TGTGCCAGCAATTCGGCACCCCTCCACTTT; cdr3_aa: CASNSAPLHF
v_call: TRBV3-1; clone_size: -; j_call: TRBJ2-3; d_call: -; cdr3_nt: TGTGCCAGCAGCCCTCAGAGGGTAGATACGCAGTATTTT; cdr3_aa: CASSPQRVDTQYF
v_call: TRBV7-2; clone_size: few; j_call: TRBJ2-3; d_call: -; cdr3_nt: TGTGCCAGCAGACCTTCCGGACTGACGAGCACAGATACGCAGTATTTT; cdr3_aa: CASRPSGLTSTDTQYF
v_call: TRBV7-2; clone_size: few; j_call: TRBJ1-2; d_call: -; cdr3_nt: TGTGCCAGCAGCTTAGATCAGCAGGCCGTTTTTTATGGCTACACCTTC; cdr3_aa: CASSLDQQAVFYGYTF
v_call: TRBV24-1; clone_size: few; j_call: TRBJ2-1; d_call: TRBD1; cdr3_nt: TGTGCCACCAGTGACCCCGACAGGGGGAGATTGTTCTTC; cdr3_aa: CATSDPDRGRLFF
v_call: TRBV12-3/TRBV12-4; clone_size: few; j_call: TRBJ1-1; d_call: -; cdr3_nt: TGTGCCAGCTCCCCAGGGTTCGCTGAAGCTTTCTTT; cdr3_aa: CASSPGFAEAFF
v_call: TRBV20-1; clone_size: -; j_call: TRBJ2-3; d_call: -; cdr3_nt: TGCAGTGCCCAAGCAGATACGCAGTATTTT; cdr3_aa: CSAQADTQYF